Listed below are T cell receptor beta chains from one sample, sequenced in a study of T cell responses to AZD1222 COVID-19 vaccine. Method: immunoSEQ multiplex PCR; TCRdb's copy keeps in-frame clones and lacks some. The sample lists some 150,000 clones, about 92% seen once, with 2.6% in the top ten. Sequencing was performed on peripheral blood, taken on day 0 of AZD1222 vaccination. Source of these receptors: an adult in good health. CDR3s include the opening cysteine and the closing phenylalanine or tryptophan. The D gene is left open where the match is weak. A clone size is listed for some rows: how often the clone was seen (once, few, many), or a class if it is expanded.

TRBV27	-	TRBJ1-2	once	TGTGCCAGCAGTCAACTAGACAGCACCTATGGCTACACCTTC	CASSQLDSTYGYTF
TRBV29-1	TRBD1	TRBJ1-1	-	TGCAGTCTCACCCGACAGGGAGGGACTGAAGCTTTCTTT	CSLTRQGGTEAFF
TRBV5-1	-	TRBJ1-1	-	TGCGCCAGCAGCTTGGCCCCGGGGGCGGACACTGAAGCTTTCTTT	CASSLAPGADTEAFF
TRBV12-3/TRBV12-4	-	TRBJ2-2	-	TGTGCCAGCAGTACCGGTACCGGGGAGCTGTTTTTT	CASSTGTGELFF
TRBV6-4	-	TRBJ2-2	-	TGTGCCAGCAGTGAAGTGGGGGGCACCGGGGAGCTGTTTTTT	CASSEVGGTGELFF
TRBV27	TRBD1	TRBJ1-3	-	TGTGCCAGCCCCCAATTTGAGACCCCCAGGGGGACACCTGGAAACACCATATATTTT	CASPQFETPRGTPGNTIYF
TRBV20-1	-	TRBJ2-5	-	TGCAGTGCCGGAAGGACCCAGTACTTC	CSAGRTQYF
TRBV6-5	-	TRBJ1-3	-	TGTGCCAGCAGTTACGAGGGAATTGCTGGAAACACCATATATTTT	CASSYEGIAGNTIYF
TRBV6-5	-	TRBJ2-7	-	TGTGCCAGCAGTTACTCGGCTAGCGCCATCTCCTACGAGCAGTACTTC	CASSYSASAISYEQYF
TRBV29-1	-	TRBJ2-1	once	TGCAGCGTTGACAGGAGATCCTACAATGAGCAGTTCTTC	CSVDRRSYNEQFF
TRBV30	TRBD1	TRBJ2-3	-	TGTGCCTGGAGTATCGGACAGGGGCACACTAGCACAGATACGCAGTATTTT	CAWSIGQGHTSTDTQYF
TRBV9	-	TRBJ2-7	-	TGTGCCAGCAGCCAGGAGACAGGCCTCAATTCCTACGAGCAGTACTTC	CASSQETGLNSYEQYF
TRBV3-1/TRBV3-2	TRBD2	TRBJ2-7	-	TGTGCCAGCAGCCAAGAACCCGGGCGAAGCGGGGATTCCTACGAGCAGTACTTC	CASSQEPGRSGDSYEQYF
TRBV5-5	-	TRBJ1-4	-	TGTGCCAGCAGCTTGGCTGGGACATTGAATGAAAAACTGTTTTTT	CASSLAGTLNEKLFF
TRBV3-1/TRBV3-2	-	TRBJ2-7	once	TGTGCCAGCAGCCAAGCAGGGAACGAGCAGTACTTC	CASSQAGNEQYF
TRBV5-1	-	TRBJ2-1	-	TGCGCCAGCACCTCTGGGGGCGGGAGCTCCTACAATGAGCAGTTCTTC	CASTSGGGSSYNEQFF
TRBV2	-	TRBJ1-6	-	TGTGCCAGCAGCGACTCGACCTCCTATAATTCACCCCTCCACTTT	CASSDSTSYNSPLHF
TRBV12-3/TRBV12-4	-	TRBJ1-5	-	TGTGCCAGCAGTCAAAGGAGAGAAGGTCCCCAGCATTTT	CASSQRREGPQHF
TRBV5-8	TRBD2	TRBJ2-1	-	TGTGCCAGCAGGCCGGGACTAGCGGTTTACAATGAGCAGTTCTTC	CASRPGLAVYNEQFF
TRBV4-2	-	TRBJ1-1	-	TGTGCCAGCAGCCAAGATGGGGCAGGGGAGGGCACTGAAGCTTTCTTT	CASSQDGAGEGTEAFF
TRBV15	-	TRBJ2-5	once	TGTGCCACCAGCAGAGAGTTGGCGGTAGAGACCCAGTACTTC	CATSRELAVETQYF
TRBV6-5	TRBD2	TRBJ2-1	-	TGTGCCAGCACACTAGCGGGAAGCAATGAGCAGTTCTTC	CASTLAGSNEQFF